Shown below are 18 T cell receptor beta chains from a single sample sequenced in a study of T cell responses to AZD1222 COVID-19 vaccine. Measured with immunoSEQ multiplex PCR; TCRdb has only the in-frame clones, and not every one. The data hold fewer than 90,000 clones, with about 88% observed a single time. Sequencing used peripheral blood, obtained on day 0 of AZD1222 vaccination. The receptors were sampled from an adult in good health.

The chain couples TRBV18 to TRBJ2-1; 7 nucleotides align to TRBD1. V shed 3 bases, J shed 5 bases, and the junction held 1 base outside the gene matches. The CDR3 runs 13 residues. In germline, CDR1 is KGHSH, CDR2 LQKENI. The CDR3 protein is CASSPTGNNEQFF. The CDR3 DNA reads TGTGCCAGCTCACCGACAGGGAACAATGAGCAGTTCTTC.

This chain uses TRBV5-1 with TRBJ2-2, with a tentative D call TRBD2 (7 bases). CDR1 SGHRS and CDR2 YFSETQ come from the germline V gene. V was shortened by 4 bases and J by 7 bases, with 20 bases between the two germline ends. The CDR3 has 16 residues. CDR3 nucleotides: TGCGCCAGCAGCCTCTTCGGGGGGCAAGTAAGCGGGGAGCTGTTTTTT. Amino acid sequence: CASSLFGGQVSGELFF.

This chain uses TRBV19 with TRBJ2-7, with 9 bases matching TRBD2. The CDR3 has 16 residues. CDR1 LNHDA and CDR2 SQIVND come from the germline V gene (reference sequence). Trimming took 5 bases from V and 5 from J; bases not matched to a gene: 13. The CDR3 region has the DNA TGTGCCAGTAGTGGGTTAGCGGGAGCCGCTCGGCACGAGCAGTACTTC. Translation gives CASSGLAGAARHEQYF.

V gene TRBV7-2 combines with J gene TRBJ2-7; D not resolved. The CDR3 length is 14 residues. The germline V gene has CDR1 SGHTA and CDR2 FQGNSA. V gave up 1 base and J gave up 7 bases, with 14 bases separating them. The CDR3 DNA reads as TGTGCCAGCAGCTTAGGGGTTTACTCTCGAGAGCAGTACTTC. Translated, it gives CASSLGVYSREQYF.

The chain carries TRBV7-2 and TRBJ1-4; a possible D gene is TRBD1 (5 bases). Germline V CDR1 and CDR2: SGHTA, FQGNSA. The CDR3 has 16 residues. With 4 bases removed from V and 8 bases from J, the gap between germline ends came to 20 bases. In nucleotides, the CDR3 is TGTGCCAGCAGCTACGCCCCGGGGGGTCCCCTGGAAAAACTGTTTTTT. The encoded protein is CASSYAPGGPLEKLFF.

The chain employs TRBV18 and TRBJ2-7; D possibly corresponds to TRBD2 (6 bases). The CDR3 extends over 15 amino acids. Germline V gene lookup returns CDR1 KGHSH and CDR2 LQKENI. V was clipped by 6 bases and J by 2 bases, with 17 bases between them. Here the CDR3 reads CASSPSSGAAYEQYF. The CDR3, as DNA: TGTGCCAGCTCCCCCAGTTCGGGAGCCGCCTACGAGCAGTACTTC.

The table lists this clone with a few counts. This chain connects TRBV28 to TRBJ1-6; TRBD1 matches 12 bases. Trimming removed 5 bases from V and 8 bases from J; junction bases left unmatched: 10. Germline lookup yields CDR1 MDHEN and CDR2 SYDVKM. CDR3 length: 17 amino acids. CDR3 sequence (DNA): TGTGCCAGCAGTCCGGGGGGGACAGGGGGCTTTGATTCACCCCTCCACTTT. Encoded protein: CASSPGGTGGFDSPLHF.

This chain uses TRBV9 with TRBJ1-1; D unresolved. The germline V gene encodes CDR1 SGDLS and CDR2 YYNGEE. There are 14 residues in the CDR3. Trimming took off 0 bases at V and 1 base at J, with 7 bases between the two ends. Here the CDR3 DNA reads TGTGCCAGCAGCGTAGATACAGCGAACACTGAAGCTTTCTTT. Its protein is CASSVDTANTEAFF. Full variable domain (outside the CDR3, taken from reference TRBV9 and TRBJ1-1): DSGVTQTPKHLITATGQRVTLRCSPRSGDLSVYWYQQSLDQGLQFLIQYYNGEERAKGNILERFSAQQFPDLHSELNLSSLELGDSALYFCASSVDTANTEAFFGQGTRLTVV.

The chain has TRBV3-1 (or the pseudogene TRBV3-2) and TRBJ1-3; D is undetermined. CDR3 length: 15 residues. Germline CDR1 reads LGHDT; CDR2 reads YNNKEL (reference sequence). The V end was cut by 0 bases, the J end by 4 bases, with 10 bases between. CDR3 DNA: TGTGCCAGCAGCCAAGAAGGGAGTGCGGGAAACACCATATATTTT. It codes for CASSQEGSAGNTIYF.

This clone was detected a few times. This chain connects TRBV19 to TRBJ2-2, with TRBD1 matching 7 bases. V lost 4 bases to trimming and J lost 3 bases; unmatched junction nucleotides: 5. Germline CDR1 LNHDA, CDR2 SQIVND (reference sequence). This CDR3 region has 15 residues. CDR3 sequence: CASSTQQGYTGELFF. Written as DNA, the CDR3 is TGTGCCAGTAGTACCCAACAGGGGTACACCGGGGAGCTGTTTTTT.

V usage is TRBV7-8 and J usage is TRBJ1-4, with a possible D match to TRBD1 (5 bases). There are 13 residues in the CDR3. The germline V gene encodes CDR1 SGHVS and CDR2 FQNEAQ. V was cut by 8 bases and J by 8 bases, with 15 bases left in between. The CDR3 loop is CASRRGEGEKLFF. Here the CDR3 DNA reads TGTGCCAGCCGGCGGGGGGAAGGGGAAAAACTGTTTTTT.

The genes are TRBV10-3 and TRBJ2-1; 10 nucleotides line up with TRBD2. Germline CDR1 is ENHRY and CDR2 is SYGVKD. The CDR3 has 18 amino acids. Trimming at V came to 0 bases and at J to 7 bases, leaving 12 bases not matched to a gene. CDR3 in DNA: TGTGCCATCAGTGAGTCCGGGGGCCCAGCGGGAGGGCCTAATGAGCAGTTCTTC. Protein: CAISESGGPAGGPNEQFF.

The chain links TRBV10-2 to TRBJ2-1, with a weak D call TRBD2 (5 bases). Germline lookup yields CDR1 WSHSY and CDR2 SAAADI. The CDR3 has 16 amino acids. V was shortened by 3 bases and J by 5 bases, with 17 bases between the two germline ends. The chain's CDR3 is CASSDWVAGSHNEQFF. DNA of the CDR3: TGCGCCAGCAGTGACTGGGTTGCGGGTAGCCACAATGAGCAGTTCTTC.

Written as DNA, the CDR3 is TGTGCCAGCAGTGAGGCAGGCCCGAACACCGGGGAGCTGTTTTTT. The encoded protein is CASSEAGPNTGELFF. The chain recombines TRBV2 with TRBJ2-2; D ambiguous. V dropped 3 bases and J dropped 0 bases, with 8 bases sitting between them. The CDR3 has 15 residues. Germline CDR1 and CDR2: SNHLY and FYNNEI.

This chain links TRBV28 with TRBJ1-1; maybe TRBD1 (5 bases). Germline CDR1 and CDR2: MDHEN and SYDVKM. Trimming took off 7 bases at V and 6 bases at J, with 15 bases between the two ends. The CDR3 length is 13 residues. The CDR3 DNA follows: TGTGCCAGCATCAATAGCCCAGGGTCTGAAGCTTTCTTT. Amino acid sequence: CASINSPGSEAFF.

The chain joins TRBV9 to TRBJ1-5, with TRBD1 matching 9 bases. The CDR3 runs 16 residues. Germline V gene data show CDR1 as SGDLS and CDR2 as YYNGEE. Trimming removed 0 bases from V and 12 bases from J; junction bases left unmatched: 13. CDR3 sequence (DNA): TGTGCCAGCAGCGTAGGACCCGGGACAGGGACATTTCACCAGCATTTT. The encoded protein is CASSVGPGTGTFHQHF.

A single count supports this clone. V and J are TRBV19 and TRBJ2-7; TRBD1 matches at 9 bases. V lost 9 bases and J lost 4; bases outside the gene matches: 13. The V gene's germline CDR1 is LNHDA and CDR2 SQIVND (reference sequence). CDR3 length: 15 residues. The CDR3 DNA follows: TGTGCCAGCCCGCCCCGGGACAGGGTTACGTACGAGCAGTACGTC. It is translated as CASPPRDRVTYEQYV.

The V gene is TRBV4-1, the J gene TRBJ2-1, with 11 bases aligning to TRBD2. CDR1 is MGHRA and CDR2 is YSYEKL in the germline V gene. This CDR3 region has 19 residues. With 5 bases clipped from V and 0 bases from J, the junction kept 12 bases outside the gene matches. As DNA, the CDR3 is TGCGCCAGCAGCACCCTAGCGGGGGGCTTTTCAAGCTCCTACAATGAGCAGTTCTTC. It is translated as CASSTLAGGFSSSYNEQFF.